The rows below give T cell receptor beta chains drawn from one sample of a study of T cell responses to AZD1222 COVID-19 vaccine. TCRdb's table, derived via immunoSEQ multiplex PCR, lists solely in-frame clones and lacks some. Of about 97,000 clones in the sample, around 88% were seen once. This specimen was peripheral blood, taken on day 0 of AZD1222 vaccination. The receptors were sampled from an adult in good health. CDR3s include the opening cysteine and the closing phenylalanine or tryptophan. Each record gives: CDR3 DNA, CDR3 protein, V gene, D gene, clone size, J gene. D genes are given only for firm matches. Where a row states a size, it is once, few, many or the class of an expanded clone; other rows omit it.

TGTGCCAGCAGCTTAAGGGCACGGGGCACTCACACAGATACGCAGTATTTT	CASSLRARGTHTDTQYF	TRBV11-2	-	-	TRBJ2-3
TGCGCCAGCAGCTCCCGACAGATTGGGGCTAGCACAGATACGCAGTATTTT	CASSSRQIGASTDTQYF	TRBV5-1	-	-	TRBJ2-3
TGCAGCGTTGCTGGGGGATTCAGGACCCCTAGCACAGATACGCAGTATTTT	CSVAGGFRTPSTDTQYF	TRBV29-1	-	few	TRBJ2-3
TGTGCCAGCAGCAAGCCGGGACAGTGGGCTCCCGAGCAGTACTTC	CASSKPGQWAPEQYF	TRBV11-2	TRBD1	-	TRBJ2-7
TGTGCCAGCTCACCCGGGCAAGCGGGGGTCAATGAGCAGTTCTTC	CASSPGQAGVNEQFF	TRBV18	TRBD2	-	TRBJ2-1
TGTGCCAGCACCCCCTGGCAGCCACCCGAATTCAATCAGCCCCAGCATTTT	CASTPWQPPEFNQPQHF	TRBV11-3	-	-	TRBJ1-5
TGTGCCAGCAGCGTAGCACCCGTTAGCACAGATACGCAGTATTTT	CASSVAPVSTDTQYF	TRBV9	-	once	TRBJ2-3
TGTGCCTGGAGTGTAATCCCAGAGTCGGGTGAAAAACTGTTTTTT	CAWSVIPESGEKLFF	TRBV30	-	-	TRBJ1-4
TGTGCCAGCAGCCCCGGCTTGCGGGGAGACACCATATATTTT	CASSPGLRGDTIYF	TRBV3-1/TRBV3-2	-	-	TRBJ1-3
TGTGCCACCAGCAGAGCCCGTGACAGGGCCTACGAGCAGTACTTC	CATSRARDRAYEQYF	TRBV15	TRBD1	-	TRBJ2-7
TGTGCCAGCAGCTTGTTGGGCCAAAATCGTTCACCCCTCCACTTT	CASSLLGQNRSPLHF	TRBV5-6	-	-	TRBJ1-6
TGCAGCGTTTATAGGCGCGGGAGTTCCGGGGAGCTGTTTTTT	CSVYRRGSSGELFF	TRBV29-1	TRBD2	-	TRBJ2-2
TGTGCCAGCAGCTCGGGACTAGCGGGAGCCAACGGGGAGCTGTTTTTT	CASSSGLAGANGELFF	TRBV7-9	TRBD2	-	TRBJ2-2
TGTGCCAGCAGCTCGCCGGGACAGGGGGCTGCCAATGAGCAGTTCTTC	CASSSPGQGAANEQFF	TRBV14	TRBD1	-	TRBJ2-1
TGTGCCAGCTGCTGGCGGGGGAATTCACCCCTCCACTTT	CASCWRGNSPLHF	TRBV7-2	-	once	TRBJ1-6
TGTGCCAGCAGTACCACCAATGTGAATCAGCCCCAGCATTTT	CASSTTNVNQPQHF	TRBV6-2/TRBV6-3	-	-	TRBJ1-5
TGTGCCACCAGCAGAGAGTTACGGGTTGCGGGGTTCTACAATGAGCAGTTCTTC	CATSRELRVAGFYNEQFF	TRBV15	-	-	TRBJ2-1
TGCGCCAGCAGCTTCAACCCTACTAGCGGGGGGGGTGATACCTACGAGCAGTACTTC	CASSFNPTSGGGDTYEQYF	TRBV5-1	TRBD2	-	TRBJ2-7
TGTGCCAGCAGCTTAGAACCTTCAGGGGGCGCTGGCTACACCTTC	CASSLEPSGGAGYTF	TRBV11-2	TRBD1	-	TRBJ1-2
TGTGCCAGCAGTTTATACTCGACAGGGGAGTTTAATTCACCCCTCCACTTT	CASSLYSTGEFNSPLHF	TRBV27	TRBD1	few	TRBJ1-6
TGTGCCAGTAGTCCAAACAGGGGCGGAGTGGACAATCAGCCCCAGCATTTT	CASSPNRGGVDNQPQHF	TRBV19	TRBD1	-	TRBJ1-5
TGTGCCAGCAGAGGGGTTGGCTGGGAAGCTAACTATGGCTACACCTTC	CASRGVGWEANYGYTF	TRBV7-2	-	-	TRBJ1-2
TGTGCCAGCAGTGCGGACAGGGTGGGCACCGGGGAGCTGTTTTTT	CASSADRVGTGELFF	TRBV2	TRBD1	-	TRBJ2-2
TGTGCCAGCTCACCCCCTTATAGCGGGAGCTCCAGCGGGGAGCTGTTTTTT	CASSPPYSGSSSGELFF	TRBV18	TRBD2	-	TRBJ2-2
TGTGCCAGCAGTTCTACCATCGGCACTGAAGCTTTCTTT	CASSSTIGTEAFF	TRBV6-5	-	-	TRBJ1-1
TGTGCCAGCTCACCCGAGGGACAGGGGAGTCAGCCCCAGCATTTT	CASSPEGQGSQPQHF	TRBV18	TRBD1	-	TRBJ1-5
TGCGCCAGCAGCTCCGCCGGGGCGGGCACGTACAATGAGCAGTTCTTC	CASSSAGAGTYNEQFF	TRBV5-1	-	-	TRBJ2-1
TGTGCCAGCAACCCGGGACAGATGAACACTGAAGCTTTCTTT	CASNPGQMNTEAFF	TRBV7-2	TRBD1	-	TRBJ1-1
TGCAGTGCTAGTACGGGGAATCAGCCCCAGCATTTT	CSASTGNQPQHF	TRBV20-1	-	-	TRBJ1-5
TGCGCCAGCACCCTGGGGGGGGGCGAAAGGAACACTGAAGCTTTCTTT	CASTLGGGERNTEAFF	TRBV4-1	-	-	TRBJ1-1
TGTGCCAGCAGCTTCCTTGGGGAGGGGGGCCGAGATTCACCCCTCCACTTT	CASSFLGEGGRDSPLHF	TRBV5-6	-	-	TRBJ1-6
TGTGCCCTGGGGACTAGCGGGGGGGGGACCCAGTACTTC	CALGTSGGGTQYF	TRBV2	TRBD2	-	TRBJ2-5
TGTGCCAGCAGCTTTGAATTTTTAGGGGGCACTGAAGCTTTCTTT	CASSFEFLGGTEAFF	TRBV7-2	-	-	TRBJ1-1
TGCGCCAGCAGCCTCGGTCCGGCAGGACAAGAGACCCAGTACTTC	CASSLGPAGQETQYF	TRBV5-1	-	-	TRBJ2-5
TGTGCCAGCAGCCGCGGACAGCTAGAGACCCAGTACTTC	CASSRGQLETQYF	TRBV7-3	-	-	TRBJ2-5
TGTGCCAGCAGCCAAGAAGGGCAGGGGGGGGCCAACGTCCTGACTTTC	CASSQEGQGGANVLTF	TRBV4-2	-	-	TRBJ2-6
TGTGCCAGCAGCTTACCCCGGGACAGGGTACGGGTCACTGAAGCTTTCTTT	CASSLPRDRVRVTEAFF	TRBV7-7	TRBD1	-	TRBJ1-1
TGTGCCAGCAGCTCGACAGCCCTACCTTATCAGCCCCAGCATTTT	CASSSTALPYQPQHF	TRBV5-5	-	-	TRBJ1-5
TGTGCCAGTAGTATAACTAGCGGGGGGGGCCTAACGTTCTTC	CASSITSGGGLTFF	TRBV19	TRBD2	once	TRBJ2-1
TGTGCCAGCAGCTTGGGAGGACTAGCTTGGGAGACCCAGTACTTC	CASSLGGLAWETQYF	TRBV5-8	TRBD2	-	TRBJ2-5
TGTGCCAGCAGCCAGGTTGGACAGGGGGCAGACGGGGAGCTGTTTTTT	CASSQVGQGADGELFF	TRBV4-2	TRBD1	many	TRBJ2-2
TGTGCCAGTCAGGTCCAGTCAACTAATGAAAAACTGTTTTTT	CASQVQSTNEKLFF	TRBV2	-	-	TRBJ1-4
TGCGCCAGCAGCTTAGGGTCTTCCTACAATGAGCAGTTCTTC	CASSLGSSYNEQFF	TRBV5-1	-	-	TRBJ2-1
TGTGCCAGCAGTGGAACAGGCTCGAGCAATCAGCCCCAGCATTTT	CASSGTGSSNQPQHF	TRBV9	-	-	TRBJ1-5
TGTGCCAGCAGTTTTCAGGCAGGGGGAACAGGCTACACCTTC	CASSFQAGGTGYTF	TRBV27	TRBD1	-	TRBJ1-2
TGTGCCAGCAGCTTAGGAGGCGGGTCCGGGGAGCTGTTTTTT	CASSLGGGSGELFF	TRBV7-8	-	-	TRBJ2-2
TGTGCCAGCAGCTTAGGGGTTGGAGCCTATGGCTACACCTTC	CASSLGVGAYGYTF	TRBV11-3	-	-	TRBJ1-2
TGTGCCAGCAGTTTGGTGGGTAAGCCCCAGCATTTT	CASSLVGKPQHF	TRBV28	-	-	TRBJ1-5
TGTGCCACTCAGGGGGCAGCTTACTACAATGAGCAGTTCTTC	CATQGAAYYNEQFF	TRBV6-1	TRBD1	-	TRBJ2-1
TGTGCCAGCAGTCCCCAGGACGGTACTACAGATACGCAGTATTTT	CASSPQDGTTDTQYF	TRBV28	-	-	TRBJ2-3
TGTGCCAGCAGTTTCCAGGGACCGCGGCATCAGCCCCAGCATTTT	CASSFQGPRHQPQHF	TRBV28	-	few	TRBJ1-5
TGTGCCAGCAGTTTCAGGGGTCAGCCCCAGCATTTT	CASSFRGQPQHF	TRBV28	-	-	TRBJ1-5
TGTGCCAGCAGTTACACGCAGGGCACTGGAAACACCATATATTTT	CASSYTQGTGNTIYF	TRBV6-5	-	-	TRBJ1-3
TGTGCCAGCAGCACAGAGACCCAGTACTTC	CASSTETQYF	TRBV13	-	-	TRBJ2-5
TGCGCCAGCAGACGGACCGTGGCGGATACGCAGTATTTT	CASRRTVADTQYF	TRBV4-3	-	few	TRBJ2-3
TGTGCCAGCAGCTTTGGGGCGGCGGATTCACCCCTCCACTTT	CASSFGAADSPLHF	TRBV7-9	-	-	TRBJ1-6
TGTGCCAGCAGCCCGAGGACTAGCGGGGGCCAGGGTGAGCAGTTCTTC	CASSPRTSGGQGEQFF	TRBV7-2	TRBD2	once	TRBJ2-1